The 2 T cell receptor beta chains reported below all come from one sample, sequenced in a study of shared clonotypes between healthy human individuals. Measured with immunoSEQ multiplex PCR; TCRdb has only the in-frame clones, and not every one. Of nearly 1,000,000 clones in the sample, 76% were seen once. The sample taken for sequencing was memory CD4+ T cells sorted from blood. Noted subset: CD45RA-negative fraction. Receptors originate from a man younger than 30 in good health.

The rearrangement uses TRBV13 and TRBJ2-7; possible D gene TRBD1, 7 bases. The CDR3 has 19 amino acids. CDR1 PRHDT and CDR2 FYEKMQ come from the germline V gene (reference sequence). The V gene lost 2 bases and the J gene lost 1 base, with 24 bases spanning the gap. CDR3: CASSLWGRWGQKVSYEQYF. DNA for the CDR3: TGTGCCAGCAGCTTATGGGGGAGGTGGGGACAGAAAGTTTCCTACGAGCAGTACTTC.

V gene TRBV5-1 combines with J gene TRBJ1-4, with D perhaps matching TRBD1 (5 bases). CDR1 is SGHRS and CDR2 is YFSETQ in the germline V gene. This CDR3 comprises 14 residues. The V end was cut by 7 bases, the J end by 7 bases, with 17 bases between. CDR3 sequence reads: CASHQGEWGEKLFF. CDR3 nucleotides: TGCGCCAGCCATCAGGGAGAGTGGGGTGAAAAACTGTTTTTT.